This T cell receptor (beta chain) was sequenced for a study of T cells in women clearing cervical HPV infection. Measured with immunoSEQ multiplex PCR; TCRdb has only the in-frame clones, and not every one. The listing contains around 22,000 clones. On this clone: The read terminates 3 residues ahead of where the CDR3 ends, so the germline J gene completes it.

Trimming removed 5 bases from V and 1 base from J, with 12 bases in between. Per the germline V gene, CDR1 is SGHDT and CDR2 is YYEEEE. The CDR3 loop spans 14 amino acids. The V gene is TRBV5-6, the J gene TRBJ2-5, with D tentatively TRBD1 (6 bases). Sequenced: blood buffy coat. The TCR comes from a woman between 18 and 70 years old with a cervical HPV16 infection that either progressed to CIN3+ or cleared (not recorded which). Incomplete CDR3 DNA: TGTGCCAGCAGGCCGCAGGGGCTCCAAGAGACC. Its translation: CASRPQGLQET. The entire CDR3 protein is CASRPQGLQETQYF.